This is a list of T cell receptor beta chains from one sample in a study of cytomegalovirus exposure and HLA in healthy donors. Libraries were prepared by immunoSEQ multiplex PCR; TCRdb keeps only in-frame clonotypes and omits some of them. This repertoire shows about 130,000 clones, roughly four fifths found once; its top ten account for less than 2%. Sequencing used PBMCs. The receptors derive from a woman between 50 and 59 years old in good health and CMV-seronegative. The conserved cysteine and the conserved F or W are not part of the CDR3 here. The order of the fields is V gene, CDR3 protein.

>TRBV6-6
ASLGTGITEAF
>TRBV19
ASSIAGSAGTQY
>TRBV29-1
SVKGGTSGGETQY
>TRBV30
AWRVARGVGNSPLH
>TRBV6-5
ASSQGQGTNIQY
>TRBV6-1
ASRRLAGSYEQY
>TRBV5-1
ASSLQGTGETQY
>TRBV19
ASSIEARRAPGYGYT
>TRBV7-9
ASSQKGQVHNEKLF
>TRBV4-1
ASSAREGANVLT
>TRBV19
ASSIGGGQTYGYT
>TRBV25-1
ASRGSGGGANYGYT
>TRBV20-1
SAQGYNEQF
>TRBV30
AWSFGQTGNQPQH
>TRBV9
ASSERTSRDIQY
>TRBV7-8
ASSWDRAQETQY
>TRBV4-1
ASSQETGWDEAF
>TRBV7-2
ASSLRTSGSGGSYNEQF
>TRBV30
AWKSRQGGSYGYT
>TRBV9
ASSVTSGIVYNEQF
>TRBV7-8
ASSLRGGANTEAF
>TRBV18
ASSSTSGRSTDTQY
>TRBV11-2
ASSLGLADSYNEQF
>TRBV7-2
ASSLEARGGSDTQY
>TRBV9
ASSVSQGSNEKLF
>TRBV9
ASSVDEGAQPQH
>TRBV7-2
ASSLLDEQY
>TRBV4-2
ASSQGAGDNYGYT
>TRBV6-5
ASSYASRNTEAF
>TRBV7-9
ASSFVLAGEYNEQF
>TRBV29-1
SVATSGDSNQPQN
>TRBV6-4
ASSDSHSYNEQF
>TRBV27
ASSYNSGNTIY
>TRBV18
ASSPGQPYWNTEAF
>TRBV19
ASSILRLAGGRGSGLMGTDTQY
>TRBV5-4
ASSSKTGGETEAF
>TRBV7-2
ASSLGHGRNTGELF
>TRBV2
ASRPPPGQF
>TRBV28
ASSPRLEGNYGYT
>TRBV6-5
ASKIGQGPTEAF
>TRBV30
AWSVYRGIGNYGYT
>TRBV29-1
SECRECEDNEQF
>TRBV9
ASSVDLAGAEQF
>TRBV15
ATSGGTRGTDTQY
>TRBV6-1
ASRGSGSRTDTQY
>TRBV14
ASSQGGRVNTEAF
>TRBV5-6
ASSLQGSNYGYT
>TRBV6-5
ASSYSGGRGDEQF
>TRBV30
AWSVSRKGGQNYGYT
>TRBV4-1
ASSGLAGFNEQF